This paragraph covers one T cell receptor (beta chain) sequence. This clonotype showed up just a few times. Its specific antigen is unknown. No per-base quality is available; no much larger clone lies one base away. The data were taken from a study of CD8 T cells in ankylosing spondylitis (dated by TCRdb to 2016 to 2017). In terms of the full investigation: The study set out to find disease-linked TCR variants by profiling T cell receptor beta repertoires in ankylosing spondylitis patients and healthy donors. Peripheral blood was sampled, and synovial fluid was also collected from ankylosing spondylitis patients. The full study cohort was made up of roughly 25 ankylosing spondylitis patients and roughly 98 healthy donors. Here is what the overall study found, with its caveats: A TCR beta motif of roughly 8 highly homologous amino acid variants appeared characteristic of blood from ankylosing spondylitis patients. The disease-linked clones had a CD8+ phenotype and were found at relatively low frequencies in peripheral blood. Some motif variants had previously been reported in the synovial fluid and blood of reactive arthritis patients, which suggests shared mechanisms of disease initiation. According to the report, matched synovial fluid samples from ankylosing spondylitis patients were significantly enriched for the disease-linked clones.

Cut back by 0 bases and 3 bases, the V and J ends lie 11 bases apart. Inclusive of the bounding cysteine and phenylalanine, the CDR3 is 15 residues long. Only the CDR3 DNA is retained, 45 bases long and in frame from the first base. Data came from an Illumina HiSeq 2500. Quantitative 5'-RACE with molecular barcodes was used to prepare TCR beta libraries. In the original analysis: To identify disease-linked TCR variants, a new computational method was used, one built on a probabilistic model of VDJ rearrangement. The raw public reads went through TCRdb reprocessing: fastp at Q25, MiXCR clone calling, in-frame beta chains kept. Rows are unified per CDR3 protein, each entry keeping the most common DNA and genes. These V and J calls derive from TCRdb rather than the authors' analysis. The sample yields around 440,000 distinct CDR3 sequences; 15% to 20% were counted once. Of the sample, 0.95% to 1.1% falls within the top ten clones.

The receptor comes from a male donor with ankylosing spondylitis. Sequenced material: blood, either unsorted or a sorted T cell fraction (not recorded which). The chain joins TRBV12-3 or TRBV12-4 to TRBJ2-5, and possibly TRBD2, on 6 matching bases. Read as DNA, the sequence is TGTGCCAGCAGTTTAGCGCGGTGGGGGGAAGAGACCCAGTACTTC. This gives the protein CASSLARWGEETQYF.